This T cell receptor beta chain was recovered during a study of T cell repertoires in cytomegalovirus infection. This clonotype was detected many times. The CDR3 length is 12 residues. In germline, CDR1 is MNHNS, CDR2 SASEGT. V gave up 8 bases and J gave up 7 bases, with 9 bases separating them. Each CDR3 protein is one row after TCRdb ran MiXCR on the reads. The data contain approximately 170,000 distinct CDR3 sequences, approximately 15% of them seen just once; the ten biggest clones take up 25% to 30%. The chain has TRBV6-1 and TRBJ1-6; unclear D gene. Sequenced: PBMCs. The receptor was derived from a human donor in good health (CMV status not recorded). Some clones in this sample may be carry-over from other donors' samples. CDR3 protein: CASGEANSPLHF. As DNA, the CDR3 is TGTGCCAGCGGGGAAGCGAATTCACCCCTCCACTTT.